The present T cell receptor (beta chain) was sequenced within a study of blood T cells in healthy people across ages. Study-wide findings and caveats: Greater diversity and more naive CD4+ cells were seen in long-lived donors than in aged donors.

Remarks on this clonotype: Its antigen is not known.

Germline CDR1 reads MDHEN; CDR2 reads SYDVKM. V lost 5 bases and J 3 bases, leaving 17 bases between the germline ends. The CDR3 spans 16 residues. The authors ran a second PCR of about 7 to 11 cycles using a sample-barcoded 5' primer and a J-beta primer mix. TCRdb called the 5' RACE reads again in MiXCR, with one record for every CDR3 protein. In the table there are approximately 2,000,000 distinct CDR3 sequences, about two fifths of which are singletons. This TCR was sampled from a human donor in good health. The chain has TRBV28 and TRBJ2-1; possibly TRBD1 for D (6 bases). The sample was blood. The DNA of the CDR3 is TGTGCCAGCAGTACCCAGGGGCCAAGCAACTACAATGAGCAGTTCTTC. Translated, it gives CASSTQGPSNYNEQFF.